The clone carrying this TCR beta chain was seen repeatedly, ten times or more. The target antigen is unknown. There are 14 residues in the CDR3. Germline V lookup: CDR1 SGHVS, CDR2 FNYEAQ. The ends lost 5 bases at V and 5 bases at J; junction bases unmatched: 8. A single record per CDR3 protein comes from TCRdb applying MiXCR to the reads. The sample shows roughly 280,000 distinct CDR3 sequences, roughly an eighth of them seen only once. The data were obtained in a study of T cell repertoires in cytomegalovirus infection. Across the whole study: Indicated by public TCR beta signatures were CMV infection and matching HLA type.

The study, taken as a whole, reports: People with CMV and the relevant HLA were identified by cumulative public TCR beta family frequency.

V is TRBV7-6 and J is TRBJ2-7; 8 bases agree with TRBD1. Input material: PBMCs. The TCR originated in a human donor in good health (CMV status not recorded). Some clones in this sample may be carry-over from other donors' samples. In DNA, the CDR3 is TGTGCCAGCAGCGCCCGGACAGGGAGCAACGAGCAGTACTTC. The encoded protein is CASSARTGSNEQYF.